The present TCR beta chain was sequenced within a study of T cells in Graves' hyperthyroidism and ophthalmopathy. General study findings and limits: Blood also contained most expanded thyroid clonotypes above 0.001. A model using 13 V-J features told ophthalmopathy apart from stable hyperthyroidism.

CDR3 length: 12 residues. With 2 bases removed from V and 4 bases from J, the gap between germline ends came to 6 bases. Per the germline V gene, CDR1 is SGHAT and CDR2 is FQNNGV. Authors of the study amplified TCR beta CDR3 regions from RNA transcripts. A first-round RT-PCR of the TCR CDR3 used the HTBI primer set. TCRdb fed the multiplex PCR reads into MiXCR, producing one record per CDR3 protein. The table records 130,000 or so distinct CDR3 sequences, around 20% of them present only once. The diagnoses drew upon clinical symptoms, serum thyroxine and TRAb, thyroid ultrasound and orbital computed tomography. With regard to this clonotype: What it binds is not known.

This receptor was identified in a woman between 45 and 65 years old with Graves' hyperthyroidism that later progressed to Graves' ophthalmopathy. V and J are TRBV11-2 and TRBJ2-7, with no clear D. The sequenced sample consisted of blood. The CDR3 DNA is TGTGCCAGCAGCTTACTGCGGTACGAGCAGTACTTC. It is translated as CASSLLRYEQYF. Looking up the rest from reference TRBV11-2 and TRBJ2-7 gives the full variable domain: EAGVAQSPRYKIIEKRQSVAFWCNPISGHATLYWYQQILGQGPKLLIQFQNNGVVDDSQLPKDRFSAERLKGVDSTLKIQPAKLEDSAVYLCASSLLRYEQYFGPGTRLTVT.